These 9 T cell receptor beta chains came from one sample sequenced in a study of blood T cell repertoires in COVID-19. Sequencing was performed with immunoSEQ multiplex PCR; in TCRdb, only in-frame clones are kept and a portion is missing. The sample contains about 160,000 clones, 83% of which appear only once. The sample taken for sequencing was PBMCs or T cells enriched from blood (not recorded which). The receptors were gathered from a woman aged 45-65 years who had recovered from COVID-19.

V usage is TRBV10-1 and J usage is TRBJ2-1; TRBD1 is a possible D gene (6 bases). The CDR3 totals 16 residues. V was clipped by 0 bases and J by 9 bases, with 18 bases between them. Germline V gene data show CDR1 as WNHNN and CDR2 as SYGVQD (reference sequence). CDR3 sequence reads: CASSESLGPLQGEQFF. The CDR3 bases are TGCGCCAGCAGTGAGTCGCTTGGACCCCTACAGGGTGAGCAGTTCTTC.

This chain links TRBV11-3 with TRBJ2-7; maybe TRBD2 (6 bases). CDR1 and CDR2 from the germline V gene are SGHNT and YENEEA. Deletions cut 8 bases from V and 5 bases from J, with 19 bases between. This CDR3 has 14 amino acids. The CDR3 DNA sequence: TGTGCCAGCCAGCTTGTTAGCGGCCCCCACGAGCAGTACGTC. It translates to CASQLVSGPHEQYV.

The chain is built from TRBV19 and TRBJ1-1, with 7 bases fitting TRBD1. V dropped 7 bases and J dropped 3; count of bases not matched to a gene: 11. Germline V gene data show CDR1 as LNHDA and CDR2 as SQIVND (reference sequence). This CDR3 spans 15 amino acids. CDR3 region: CASTTTGLKDTEAFF. CDR3 bases: TGTGCCAGTACCACGACAGGGCTTAAAGACACTGAAGCTTTCTTT.

The chain carries TRBV27 and TRBJ1-1, with 7 bases aligning to TRBD1. Germline CDR1 MNHEY, CDR2 SMNVEV (reference sequence). The length of the CDR3 is 13 residues. Trimming removed 3 bases from V and 8 bases from J; junction bases left unmatched: 6. As DNA, the CDR3 is TGTGCCAGCAGTTTCACAGGGGATTACGAAGCTTTCTTT. This sequence encodes CASSFTGDYEAFF.

This clone came up once. The rearrangement joins TRBV5-1 to TRBJ2-1; the D gene is possibly TRBD2 (5 bases). V lost 3 bases and J 2 bases, leaving 12 bases between the germline ends. Germline-derived CDR1 and CDR2 are SGHRS and YFSETQ. The length of the CDR3 is 15 residues. The CDR3 DNA reads as TGCGCCAGCAGCTCCTTCCGGGGTCCCTACAATGAGCAGTTCTTC. Amino acid sequence: CASSSFRGPYNEQFF.

The DNA of the CDR3 is TGTGCCAGCACCTTAAATGCGAACACCGGGGAGCTGTTTTTT. Translated, it gives CASTLNANTGELFF. This rearrangement joins TRBV27 to TRBJ2-2; D not resolved. Deletions cut 7 bases from V and 0 bases from J, with 9 bases between. This CDR3 has 14 amino acids. The germline gives CDR1 MNHEY, CDR2 SMNVEV (reference sequence).

The rearrangement joins TRBV5-1 to TRBJ2-3; TRBD1 might be the D (5 bases). The CDR3 loop spans 16 amino acids. Trimming pared 1 base from V and 2 bases from J, leaving 14 bases between. Per germline, CDR1 SGHRS and CDR2 YFSETQ. CDR3 coding DNA: TGCGCCAGCAGCTTGAGTCAGGGCGGAACCACAGATACGCAGTATTTT. This sequence encodes CASSLSQGGTTDTQYF.

V is TRBV30 and J is TRBJ2-1; 7 bases fit TRBD1. The J segment lost 12 bases and the V segment lost 0 bases, leaving 8 bases of the junction unmatched. The germline V gene has CDR1 GTSNPN and CDR2 SVGIG (reference sequence). CDR3 length: 13 residues. The CDR3 is CAWSVEGALGQFF. CDR3 nucleotide sequence: TGTGCCTGGAGTGTTGAGGGGGCCCTAGGGCAGTTCTTC.

The chain carries TRBV11-2 and TRBJ1-2; D is uncertain. In germline, CDR1 is SGHAT, CDR2 FQNNGV. V was trimmed by 2 bases and J by 4 bases, leaving 14 bases between them. The CDR3 is made up of 15 amino acids. The CDR3 DNA reads as TGTGCCAGCAGCTTAAGGGAGACACTTGCCTATGGCTACACCTTC. It codes for CASSLRETLAYGYTF. The whole variable domain, filled in from reference TRBV11-2 and TRBJ1-2, reads EAGVAQSPRYKIIEKRQSVAFWCNPISGHATLYWYQQILGQGPKLLIQFQNNGVVDDSQLPKDRFSAERLKGVDSTLKIQPAKLEDSAVYLCASSLRETLAYGYTFGSGTRLTVV.